The clone carrying this T cell receptor (beta chain) was counted a few times. The source of the sample is a study of breast tumors, draining lymph nodes, adjacent tissues. TCRdb analysed the multiplex PCR reads with MiXCR anew, one entry per CDR3 protein. The table records 130,000 or so distinct CDR3 sequences, 20% to 25% of them present only once. The CDR3 extends over 16 amino acids. V was clipped by 5 bases and J by 2 bases; unmatched bases: 9. Germline loops: CDR1 MDHEN, CDR2 SYDVKM. Axillary draining lymph nodes of breast cancer patients supplied the node samples. Sample: axillary lymph node tissue. The TCR comes from a female donor with breast cancer. Some clones in this sample may be carry-over from other donors' samples. The chain uses TRBV28 and TRBJ2-5; the match to TRBD1 covers 9 bases. CDR3 sequence reads: CASSLLGQGGQETQYF. The CDR3 DNA reads as TGTGCCAGCAGTCTGCTGGGACAGGGAGGGCAAGAGACCCAGTACTTC.